This T cell receptor beta chain emerged from a study of T cells in women clearing cervical HPV infection. CDR1 is SGHDT and CDR2 is YYEEEE in the germline V gene. V shed 0 bases and J shed 6 bases, with 10 bases lying between them. CDR3 length: 14 residues. In regard to this clone: Its cognate antigen is unknown. Read data end 3 residues before the CDR3 end; the end is taken from the germline J gene.

Produced via immunoSEQ multiplex PCR; TCRdb's table is partial and in-frame only. Found here are roughly 49,000 clones; the top ten clones hold approximately 1%. Findings and caveats of the study: TRBV6-7 abundance was lower in cases than controls (roughly 0.11% versus 0.16%).

The origin of this receptor is a woman between 18 and 75 years old with a cervical HPV16 infection that either progressed to CIN3+ or cleared (not recorded which). V gene TRBV5-6 combines with J gene TRBJ2-4, with D possibly being TRBD2 (5 bases). Sequencing was performed on blood buffy coat. This CDR3 reads CASSLAERANIQYF. The DNA read from the CDR3 is TGTGCCAGCAGCTTGGCCGAGAGGGCAAACATT.